Shown below are 26 T cell receptor beta chains from a single sample sequenced in a study of beta chain features in type 1 diabetes. Investigators reverse transcribed all isolated RNA, so they sequenced expressed TCRB transcripts. Profiling relied on immunoSEQ multiplex PCR, and the TCRdb table lists in-frame clones only, not all of them. The sample yields 350,000 to 450,000 clones, around 15% seen once. The sequenced material came from naive CD4+ T cells from blood. All receptors come from a woman in her late teens or twenties in good health.

The chain couples TRBV10-3 to TRBJ2-5, with 7 bases aligning to TRBD1. V lost 6 bases and J lost 2; bases outside the gene matches: 6. Germline assignment: CDR1 ENHRY and CDR2 SYGVKD. The CDR3 is 14 residues long. The CDR3 loop is CAIRDDRDQETQYF. CDR3 in DNA: TGTGCCATCAGGGATGACAGGGATCAAGAGACCCAGTACTTC.

The V and J genes are TRBV11-2 and TRBJ1-4; maybe TRBD1 (5 bases). Trimming took off 5 bases at V and 4 bases at J, with 14 bases between the two ends. The germline CDR1 and CDR2 sequences are SGHAT and FQNNGV. This CDR3 spans 15 amino acids. The CDR3 region is CASSPGGGINEKLFF. In DNA form, the CDR3 reads TGTGCCAGCAGCCCAGGCGGGGGGATTAATGAAAAACTGTTTTTT.

V gene TRBV5-1 combines with J gene TRBJ2-1; 9 bases are a match to TRBD2. The J segment lost 1 base and the V segment lost 2 bases, leaving 7 bases of the junction unmatched. The CDR3 contains 17 residues. CDR1 is SGHRS, CDR2 YFSETQ, per germline. CDR3 sequence: CASSFKVLAGSYNEQFF. The CDR3, as DNA: TGCGCCAGCAGCTTCAAGGTGCTAGCGGGATCCTACAATGAGCAGTTCTTC.

This clone was counted a few times. This chain joins TRBV5-4 and TRBJ2-3, with 7 bases matching TRBD2. The CDR3 contains 15 residues. Germline loops: CDR1 SGHNT, CDR2 YYREEE (reference sequence). The V gene end was trimmed by 1 base and the J gene end by 2 bases; junction bases not matched to a gene: 4. CDR3 nucleotide sequence: TGTGCCAGCAGCTTGTCAGCGGGAACCACAGATACGCAGTATTTT. It is translated as CASSLSAGTTDTQYF.

This clone was picked up a small number of times. DNA of the CDR3: TGTGCCAGCAGCGTAGTAACAGGTGTGTACAATGAGCAGTTCTTC. Translated: CASSVVTGVYNEQFF. The V gene is TRBV9, the J gene TRBJ2-1, with TRBD1 as a possible D gene (5 bases). The germline CDR1 and CDR2 sequences are SGDLS and YYNGEE. This CDR3 contains 15 residues. Trimming left V 0 bases short and J 4 bases short, with 11 bases between.

The rearrangement links TRBV7-6 to TRBJ1-4; 8 bases are a match to TRBD1. J was trimmed by 7 bases and V by 6 bases; bases with no gene match: 10. CDR1 is SGHVS and CDR2 is FNYEAQ in the germline V gene. CDR3 length: 15 amino acids. The CDR3 sequence is CASSSEAGGREKLFF. CDR3 bases: TGTGCCAGCAGTTCCGAGGCAGGGGGCCGTGAAAAACTGTTTTTT.

The V call is TRBV2, the J call TRBJ2-4, with no clear D. Between the trimmed V and J ends, which lost 6 bases and 7 bases, there was a span of 13 bases. CDR3 length: 13 amino acids. Germline CDR1 reads SNHLY; CDR2 reads FYNNEI. The CDR3 DNA sequence: TGTGCCAGCAGAGCCCTCGGAGCGAACATTCAGTACTTC. Amino acid sequence: CASRALGANIQYF. The full variable domain, completed using reference TRBV2 and TRBJ2-4, is EPEVTQTPSHQVTQMGQEVILRCVPISNHLYFYWYRQILGQKVEFLVSFYNNEISEKSEIFDDQFSVERPDGSNFTLKIRSTKLEDSAMYFCASRALGANIQYFGAGTRLSVL.

V is TRBV15 and J is TRBJ2-3; 12 bases align to TRBD2. The J segment lost 4 bases and the V segment lost 1 base, leaving 6 bases of the junction unmatched. Germline assignment: CDR1 LNHNV and CDR2 YYDKDF (reference sequence). This CDR3 is 17 amino acids long. CDR3 loop: CATSRGLLAGGADTQYF. The CDR3 DNA is TGTGCCACCAGCAGAGGTCTACTAGCGGGAGGTGCAGATACGCAGTATTTT.

This rearrangement joins TRBV4-3 to TRBJ2-5, with 8 bases aligning to TRBD2. This CDR3 comprises 17 residues. Germline V lookup: CDR1 LGHNA, CDR2 YSLEER. The V and J ends lost 1 base and 2 bases, in that order; junction bases with no gene match: 9. CDR3 in amino acids: CASSQVGGSGIQETQYF. The CDR3 DNA follows: TGCGCCAGCAGCCAAGTAGGGGGTAGCGGGATTCAAGAGACCCAGTACTTC.

This clone was detected only a few times. This sequence joins TRBV29-1 and TRBJ2-5; D possibly corresponds to TRBD1 (6 bases). The CDR3 has 13 residues. The V end lost 4 bases, the J end lost 3 bases, and 12 bases lay between the germline ends. Germline V lookup: CDR1 SQVTM, CDR2 ANQGSEA. In nucleotides, the CDR3 is TGCAGCGTTGGAGCAGGGGCGAAAGAGACCCAGTACTTC. Its protein product is CSVGAGAKETQYF. The full variable domain, in which reference TRBV29-1 and TRBJ2-5 provide the parts outside the CDR3, is SAVISQKPSRDICQRGTSLTIQCQVDSQVTMMFWYRQQPGQSLTLIATANQGSEATYESGFVIDKFPISRPNLTFSTLTVSNMSPEDSSIYLCSVGAGAKETQYFGPGTRLLVL.

The chain links TRBV28 to TRBJ1-1, with D perhaps matching TRBD1 (5 bases). V was shortened by 7 bases and J by 0 bases, with 9 bases between the two germline ends. Germline V gene data show CDR1 as MDHEN and CDR2 as SYDVKM. The CDR3 loop spans 13 amino acids. CDR3 in amino acids: CASKRQLNTEAFF. The DNA of the CDR3 is TGTGCCAGCAAGCGACAGCTGAACACTGAAGCTTTCTTT.

J is TRBJ2-1 and V is TRBV5-4; a weak D match, TRBD2 (5 bases). The CDR3 has 15 amino acids. Germline CDR1 is SGHNT and CDR2 is YYREEE (reference sequence). Trimming stripped 5 bases from V and 0 bases from J, with 12 bases between. Here the CDR3 DNA reads TGTGCCAGCAGATACGACTATTACTCCTACAATGAGCAGTTCTTC. Its translation: CASRYDYYSYNEQFF.

V usage is TRBV25-1 and J usage is TRBJ2-1; 7 bases are shared with TRBD2. The germline V gene has CDR1 MGHDK and CDR2 SYGVNS. This CDR3 is 14 amino acids long. The J segment lost 6 bases and the V segment lost 2 bases, leaving 4 bases of the junction unmatched. The CDR3 loop reads CASSEPQRGNEQFF. CDR3 coding DNA: TGTGCCAGCAGTGAACCCCAGCGGGGCAATGAGCAGTTCTTC.

The rearrangement joins TRBV6-6 to TRBJ1-2; tentatively, D is TRBD1 (5 bases). V was pared by 5 bases and J by 6 bases, with 16 bases between. CDR3 length: 14 residues. Germline V gives CDR1 MNHNY, CDR2 SVGAGI (reference sequence). The CDR3 is CASSPAGALNGYTF. The DNA for the CDR3 is TGTGCCAGCAGTCCTGCTGGGGCCCTCAATGGCTACACCTTC.

The chain employs TRBV13 and TRBJ2-1, with D possibly being TRBD2 (6 bases). Between the trimmed V and J ends, which lost 4 bases and 0 bases, there was a span of 16 bases. From germline, CDR1 is PRHDT and CDR2 FYEKMQ (reference sequence). This CDR3 spans 17 amino acids. The CDR3 coding sequence is TGTGCCAGCAGCTCTAATAGCGGAACCGGCTCCTACAATGAGCAGTTCTTC. Encoded protein: CASSSNSGTGSYNEQFF. Full variable domain (outside the CDR3, taken from reference TRBV13 and TRBJ2-1): AAGVIQSPRHLIKEKRETATLKCYPIPRHDTVYWYQQGPGQDPQFLISFYEKMQSDKGSIPDRFSAQQFSDYHSELNMSSLELGDSALYFCASSSNSGTGSYNEQFFGPGTRLTVL.

This clone was detected only a few times. This rearrangement joins TRBV5-1 to TRBJ2-1, with 11 bases that match TRBD2. Germline loops: CDR1 SGHRS, CDR2 YFSETQ. This CDR3 contains 21 residues. Trimming at V came to 0 bases and at J to 0 bases, leaving 14 bases not matched to a gene. CDR3 sequence (DNA): TGCGCCAGCAGCTTGGGACGCCCTAGCACTAGCGGGAGAGTCTCCTACAATGAGCAGTTCTTC. This gives the protein CASSLGRPSTSGRVSYNEQFF. Full variable domain (missing parts from reference TRBV5-1 and TRBJ2-1): KAGVTQTPRYLIKTRGQQVTLSCSPISGHRSVSWYQQTPGQGLQFLFEYFSETQRNKGNFPGRFSGRQFSNSRSEMNVSTLELGDSALYLCASSLGRPSTSGRVSYNEQFFGPGTRLTVL.

This chain joins TRBV25-1 and TRBJ1-4; 8 bases map to TRBD1. CDR1 is MGHDK and CDR2 is SYGVNS in the germline V gene. After removal of 1 base from V and 5 bases from J, the junction contained 3 bases not matched to a gene. This CDR3 has 15 amino acids. The CDR3 nucleotides are TGTGCCAGCAGTGAATCGGACAGGGACAATGAAAAACTGTTTTTT. Protein: CASSESDRDNEKLFF. The full variable domain, in which reference TRBV25-1 and TRBJ1-4 provide the parts outside the CDR3, is EADIYQTPRYLVIGTGKKITLECSQTMGHDKMYWYQQDPGMELHLIHYSYGVNSTEKGDLSSESTVSRIRTEHFPLTLESARPSHTSQYLCASSESDRDNEKLFFGSGTQLSVL.

The DNA of the CDR3 is TGTGCCAGCTCGCTGCCGGGAGGAACCTACAATGAGCAGTTCTTC. This codes for CASSLPGGTYNEQFF. This chain connects TRBV18 to TRBJ2-1; 7 bases match TRBD2. V was pared by 6 bases and J by 2 bases, with 7 bases of the junction left unmatched. The CDR3 length is 15 residues. From germline, CDR1 is KGHSH and CDR2 LQKENI.

This chain uses TRBV7-9 with TRBJ2-3, with TRBD1 matching 8 bases. CDR3 size: 14 residues. Looked up from germline, CDR1 is SEHNR and CDR2 is FQNEAQ (reference sequence). With V trimmed by 2 bases and J by 4 bases, 2 bases remained unmatched. Here the CDR3 reads CASSLSQGADTQYF. The CDR3, as DNA: TGTGCCAGCAGCTTATCACAGGGGGCAGATACGCAGTATTTT.

V and J are TRBV2 and TRBJ2-1; 10 bases are a match to TRBD1. Germline V gives CDR1 SNHLY, CDR2 FYNNEI. V lost 6 bases and J lost 4; bases outside the gene matches: 3. The length of the CDR3 is 14 residues. The CDR3 DNA reads as TGTGCCAGCAGCTGGGACAGGGGATACAATGAGCAGTTCTTC. It yields the protein CASSWDRGYNEQFF.

This clone occurred a few times. V usage is TRBV5-1 and J usage is TRBJ2-1; the match to TRBD2 covers 8 bases. The CDR3 has 15 amino acids. The germline CDR1 and CDR2 sequences are SGHRS and YFSETQ. V shed 2 bases, J shed 8 bases, and the junction held 9 bases outside the gene matches. CDR3 DNA sequence: TGCGCCAGCAGCTTCCGAGCGGGAGTATACGATGAGCAGTTCTTC. It specifies CASSFRAGVYDEQFF.

The chain joins TRBV9 to TRBJ2-7, with 9 bases matching TRBD1. CDR1 and CDR2 (germline): SGDLS, YYNGEE. The CDR3 is made up of 15 amino acids. The trim removed 0 bases at V and 3 bases at J, leaving 4 bases unmatched. The CDR3 DNA follows: TGTGCCAGCAGCGTAGAAGCGGGACAGGGCTACGAGCAGTACTTC. Its protein product is CASSVEAGQGYEQYF.

The genes are TRBV7-9 and TRBJ1-1, with D unclear. This CDR3 comprises 16 residues. The V gene lost 0 bases and the J gene lost 2 bases, with 13 bases spanning the gap. Germline V gene lookup returns CDR1 SEHNR and CDR2 FQNEAQ (reference sequence). The CDR3 bases are TGTGCCAGCAGCTTAGCCGGGGTCCCTGCAAACACTGAAGCTTTCTTT. This codes for CASSLAGVPANTEAFF.

The rearrangement uses TRBV15 and TRBJ2-1, with 7 bases aligning to TRBD2. Per the germline V gene, CDR1 is LNHNV and CDR2 is YYDKDF (reference sequence). The CDR3 sequence is 17 residues long. Trimming at V came to 0 bases and at J to 1 base, leaving 6 bases not matched to a gene. CDR3 amino acids: CATSREGGSGSYNEQFF. CDR3 bases: TGTGCCACCAGCAGAGAGGGCGGGAGTGGGTCCTACAATGAGCAGTTCTTC.

The chain has TRBV4-1 and TRBJ1-1, with no clear D. This CDR3 is 14 amino acids long. V was shortened by 1 base and J by 4 bases, with 10 bases between the two germline ends. CDR1 and CDR2 (germline): MGHRA, YSYEKL. The CDR3 DNA reads TGCGCCAGCAGCCAAGGGGAGTGGGGCACTGAAGCTTTCTTT. Residues: CASSQGEWGTEAFF.

The J gene is TRBJ2-4, the V gene TRBV2; D is possibly TRBD2 (5 bases). This CDR3 has 14 amino acids. Germline lookup yields CDR1 SNHLY and CDR2 FYNNEI. V lost 7 bases and J 6 bases, leaving 16 bases between the germline ends. In DNA form, the CDR3 reads TGTGCCAGCACGGTAGAGGGCTACGGAAACATTCAGTACTTC. Its translation is CASTVEGYGNIQYF.